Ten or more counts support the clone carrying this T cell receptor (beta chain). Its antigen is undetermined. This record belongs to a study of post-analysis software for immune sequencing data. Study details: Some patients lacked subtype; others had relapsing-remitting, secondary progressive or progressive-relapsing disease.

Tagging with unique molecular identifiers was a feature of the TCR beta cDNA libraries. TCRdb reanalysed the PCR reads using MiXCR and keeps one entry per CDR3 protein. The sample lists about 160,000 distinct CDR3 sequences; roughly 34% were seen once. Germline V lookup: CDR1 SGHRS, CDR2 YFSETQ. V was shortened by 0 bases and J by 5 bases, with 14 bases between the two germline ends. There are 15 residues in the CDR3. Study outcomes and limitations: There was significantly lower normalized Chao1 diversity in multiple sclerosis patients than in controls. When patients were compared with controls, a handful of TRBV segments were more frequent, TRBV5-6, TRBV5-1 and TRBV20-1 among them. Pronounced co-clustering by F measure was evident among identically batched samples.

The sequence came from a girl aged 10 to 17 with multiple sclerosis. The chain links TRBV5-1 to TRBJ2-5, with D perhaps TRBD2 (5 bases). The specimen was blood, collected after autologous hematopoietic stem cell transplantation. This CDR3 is CASSLDGGGGETQYF. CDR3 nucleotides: TGCGCCAGCAGCTTGGACGGCGGAGGTGGGGAGACCCAGTACTTC. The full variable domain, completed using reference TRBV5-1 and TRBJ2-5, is KAGVTQTPRYLIKTRGQQVTLSCSPISGHRSVSWYQQTPGQGLQFLFEYFSETQRNKGNFPGRFSGRQFSNSRSEMNVSTLELGDSALYLCASSLDGGGGETQYFGPGTRLLVL.